A single sample is the source of the 22 T cell receptor beta chains below, sequenced in a study of a mutant IDH1 vaccine in newly diagnosed glioma (dated by TCRdb to about 2021). The library came from the immunoSEQ multiplex PCR assay. Imported from immuneACCESS, the table was reduced by TCRdb to in-frame sequences with V and J called. These copies leave out some clones; in studies compared against another copy, an unresolved V gene accounts for under half, and the cause of the remainder is not known. Within this sample are tens of thousands of clones, with around four fifths of them counted one time only. Of the sample, roughly 4% is held by the ten largest clones. Their cognate antigens are unknown. The sample's time point label, decoded: week 35, safety follow-up. Each vaccine dose, consisting of 300 ug of a 20-mer mutant IDH1 peptide in Montanide, was administered subcutaneously with topical imiquimod.

The sample here was PBMCs, taken from a glioma patient whose treatment included an IDH1 peptide vaccine. The receptor source for this set is a young man with glioma.

The rearrangement joins TRBV5-5 to TRBJ1-1; D is undetermined. Germline-derived CDR1 and CDR2 are SGHKS and YYEKEE (reference sequence). The ends were cut back, 1 base at V and 7 bases at J, with 11 bases in the middle. CDR3 length equals 13 residues. CDR3 DNA: TGTGCCAGCAGCTTGATTTTTAACTTTGAAGCTTTCTTT. Protein sequence: CASSLIFNFEAFF.

V gene TRBV7-9 combines with J gene TRBJ2-2; D may be TRBD2 (5 bases). V lost 10 bases and J lost 1, with 10 bases in between. CDR1 and CDR2 (germline): SEHNR, FQNEAQ (reference sequence). The CDR3 extends over 13 amino acids. This CDR3 reads CATPRENTGELFF. The CDR3 nucleotides read TGTGCCACCCCCCGGGAGAACACCGGGGAGCTGTTTTTT.

This clone was counted between two and nine times. This chain connects TRBV27 to TRBJ1-2, with D hard to call. This CDR3 comprises 14 residues. CDR1 is MNHEY and CDR2 is SMNVEV in the germline V gene (reference sequence). Trimming stripped 5 bases from V and 4 bases from J, with 14 bases between. CDR3 region: CASSPTGFGYGYTF. CDR3 coding DNA: TGTGCCAGCAGTCCCACCGGATTTGGCTATGGCTACACCTTC.

The CDR3 DNA sequence: TGTGCCAGCAGCTCGGACGGAATGAGGCCAGATACGCAGTATTTT. Protein product: CASSSDGMRPDTQYF. The chain has TRBV7-8 and TRBJ2-3; D unresolved. The germline V gene has CDR1 SGHVS and CDR2 FQNEAQ. The CDR3 totals 15 residues. V shed 4 bases and J shed 4 bases, with 15 bases lying between them.

This clone was seen a single time. The rearrangement joins TRBV5-5 to TRBJ2-3, with 14 bases matching TRBD2. V dropped 4 bases and J dropped 4; count of bases not matched to a gene: 5. CDR3 length equals 16 residues. Germline V gene sequence: CDR1 SGHKS, CDR2 YYEKEE (reference sequence). This CDR3 reads CASSEGLAGVADTQYF. The DNA for the CDR3 is TGTGCCAGCAGCGAGGGACTAGCGGGGGTGGCAGATACGCAGTATTTT.

The V and J genes are TRBV11-2 and TRBJ1-5; D might be TRBD1 (5 bases). V lost 1 base and J lost 7, with 11 bases in between. The CDR3 has 14 residues. Per germline, CDR1 SGHAT and CDR2 FQNNGV. Written as DNA, the CDR3 is TGTGCCAGCAGCTTAGCCCAGGGAGGGCAGCCCCAGCATTTT. It yields the protein CASSLAQGGQPQHF.

CDR3 DNA: TGCAGCGTTGAACAGGGGGCAACTAATGAAAAACTGTTTTTT. Translation: CSVEQGATNEKLFF. The genes are TRBV29-1 and TRBJ1-4, with 7 bases fitting TRBD1. The J segment lost 0 bases and the V segment lost 2 bases, leaving 0 bases of the junction unmatched. Germline V gene lookup returns CDR1 SQVTM and CDR2 ANQGSEA. The CDR3 is 14 residues long.

The CDR3 region has the DNA TGTGCCAGCAGCTTGGGCCAGGGGTTTTTAATTCAGCAGTTCTTC. The encoded protein is CASSLGQGFLIQQFF. V is TRBV5-6 and J is TRBJ2-1; D might be TRBD1 (6 bases). The germline V gene encodes CDR1 SGHDT and CDR2 YYEEEE. There are 15 residues in the CDR3. V was pared by 0 bases and J by 11 bases, with 18 bases between.

The J gene is TRBJ1-3, the V gene TRBV15; possible D gene TRBD1, 5 bases. From germline, CDR1 is LNHNV and CDR2 YYDKDF (reference sequence). This CDR3 is 13 amino acids long. With 6 bases removed from V and 3 bases from J, the gap between germline ends came to 9 bases. As DNA, the CDR3 is TGTGCCACCAGAAGGACAATTGGAAACACCATATATTTT. Protein product: CATRRTIGNTIYF.

The genes are TRBV5-1 and TRBJ2-2; possible D gene TRBD1, 6 bases. V lost 0 bases, J lost 1 base, and 10 bases lay in between. CDR3 length: 16 residues. The germline V gene encodes CDR1 SGHRS and CDR2 YFSETQ. The CDR3 bases are TGCGCCAGCAGCTTGGGAGGCAGGGGGAACACCGGGGAGCTGTTTTTT. It codes for CASSLGGRGNTGELFF.

The gene calls are TRBV6-5 and TRBJ1-3; the match to TRBD1 covers 7 bases. In germline, CDR1 is MNHEY, CDR2 SVGAGI. V was pared by 6 bases and J by 2 bases, with 7 bases of the junction left unmatched. The CDR3 is 15 residues long. The CDR3 spells CASSYTGAPGNTIYF. CDR3 DNA sequence: TGTGCCAGCAGCTATACAGGGGCACCTGGAAACACCATATATTTT.

The chain links TRBV7-9 to TRBJ1-2; D gene unclear. The CDR3 length is 15 residues. Trimming removed 4 bases at V and 4 bases at J, with 16 bases between. Germline CDR1 is SEHNR and CDR2 is FQNEAQ (reference sequence). The CDR3 sequence: CASSSSQIPFYGYTF. CDR3 nucleotides: TGTGCCAGCAGCTCCTCACAGATACCATTCTATGGCTACACCTTC.

The chain is built from TRBV18 and TRBJ1-1; D not certain. The CDR3 loop spans 15 amino acids. Germline V gene lookup returns CDR1 KGHSH and CDR2 LQKENI. V was clipped by 3 bases and J by 4 bases, with 15 bases between them. The CDR3 DNA reads as TGTGCCAGCTCACCTGGCATTGGAATGACCACTGAAGCTTTCTTT. Its protein is CASSPGIGMTTEAFF.

This clone showed up just a few times. The rearrangement uses TRBV7-9 and TRBJ1-2; TRBD1 aligns across 11 bases. The CDR3 extends over 15 amino acids. J lost 6 bases, V lost 4 bases, and 7 bases had no gene match. Germline values: CDR1 SEHNR, CDR2 FQNEAQ (reference sequence). The CDR3 is CASSYTDRGLDGYTF. The CDR3 DNA is TGTGCCAGCAGCTACACGGACAGGGGGCTCGATGGCTACACCTTC.

The genes are TRBV12-5 and TRBJ2-2, with TRBD2 matching 11 bases. This CDR3 has 15 amino acids. CDR1 and CDR2 (germline): LGHNT, FRNRAP. The V gene end was trimmed by 4 bases and the J gene end by 4 bases; junction bases not matched to a gene: 2. CDR3 loop: CASGSSGGSTGELFF. The CDR3 DNA is TGTGCTAGTGGTTCTAGCGGGGGGAGCACCGGGGAGCTGTTTTTT.

This clone appeared once. The gene calls are TRBV27 and TRBJ1-5; perhaps TRBD1 as D (5 bases). The V gene's germline CDR1 is MNHEY and CDR2 SMNVEV (reference sequence). V gave up 8 bases and J gave up 6 bases, with 14 bases separating them. The CDR3 covers 13 residues. The CDR3 protein is CASRGGGGQPQHF. CDR3 DNA: TGTGCCAGCCGGGGGGGTGGAGGTCAGCCCCAGCATTTT.

This chain joins TRBV27 and TRBJ2-5, with 7 bases that match TRBD1. The trim removed 3 bases at V and 1 base at J, leaving 2 bases unmatched. Germline V gene lookup returns CDR1 MNHEY and CDR2 SMNVEV (reference sequence). CDR3 length equals 14 residues. The CDR3 nucleotides read TGTGCCAGCAGTTTCGCAGGGGGCCAAGAGACCCAGTACTTC. Encoded protein: CASSFAGGQETQYF.

V is TRBV5-1 and J is TRBJ2-5, with a tentative D call TRBD1 (5 bases). This CDR3 region has 15 residues. V was cut by 3 bases and J by 5 bases, with 17 bases left in between. Germline CDR1 reads SGHRS; CDR2 reads YFSETQ. CDR3 DNA sequence: TGCGCCAGCAGCTCTACAGGAACTTCGGGCGAGACCCAGTACTTC. This encodes CASSSTGTSGETQYF.

V and J are TRBV27 and TRBJ1-5, with a tentative D call TRBD1 (5 bases). The length of the CDR3 is 14 residues. Germline loops: CDR1 MNHEY, CDR2 SMNVEV (reference sequence). Trimming cost V 4 bases and J 2 bases, with 9 bases left between them. CDR3 residues: CASSSQGRNQPQHF. The CDR3 coding sequence is TGTGCCAGCAGTTCGCAGGGTCGCAATCAGCCCCAGCATTTT.

The CDR3 loop reads CASSPRRGTDTQYF. Here the CDR3 DNA reads TGTGCCAGCAGCCCCCGGAGAGGGACAGATACGCAGTATTTT. The chain employs TRBV13 and TRBJ2-3; D might be TRBD2 (5 bases). The germline V gene has CDR1 PRHDT and CDR2 FYEKMQ (reference sequence). CDR3 length: 14 residues. V lost 5 bases to trimming and J lost 3 bases, with 12 bases between them.

This chain joins TRBV28 and TRBJ2-2; 7 bases match TRBD2. The V segment lost 6 bases and the J segment 6 bases; nucleotides outside the gene matches: 10. In germline, CDR1 is MDHEN, CDR2 SYDVKM. CDR3 length: 15 residues. The CDR3 nucleotides are TGTGCCAGCAGCCCCAAGGGGAGGGCCGCCGGGGAGCTGTTTTTT. Encoded protein: CASSPKGRAAGELFF.

The V gene is TRBV29-1, the J gene TRBJ2-7, with D hard to call. The germline V and J ends were trimmed by 3 bases and 6 bases, with 9 bases remaining between them. Germline CDR1 reads SQVTM; CDR2 reads ANQGSEA. The CDR3 runs to 11 residues. The CDR3 region is CSVDWGSEQYF. CDR3 in DNA: TGCAGCGTTGACTGGGGTAGCGAGCAGTACTTC.